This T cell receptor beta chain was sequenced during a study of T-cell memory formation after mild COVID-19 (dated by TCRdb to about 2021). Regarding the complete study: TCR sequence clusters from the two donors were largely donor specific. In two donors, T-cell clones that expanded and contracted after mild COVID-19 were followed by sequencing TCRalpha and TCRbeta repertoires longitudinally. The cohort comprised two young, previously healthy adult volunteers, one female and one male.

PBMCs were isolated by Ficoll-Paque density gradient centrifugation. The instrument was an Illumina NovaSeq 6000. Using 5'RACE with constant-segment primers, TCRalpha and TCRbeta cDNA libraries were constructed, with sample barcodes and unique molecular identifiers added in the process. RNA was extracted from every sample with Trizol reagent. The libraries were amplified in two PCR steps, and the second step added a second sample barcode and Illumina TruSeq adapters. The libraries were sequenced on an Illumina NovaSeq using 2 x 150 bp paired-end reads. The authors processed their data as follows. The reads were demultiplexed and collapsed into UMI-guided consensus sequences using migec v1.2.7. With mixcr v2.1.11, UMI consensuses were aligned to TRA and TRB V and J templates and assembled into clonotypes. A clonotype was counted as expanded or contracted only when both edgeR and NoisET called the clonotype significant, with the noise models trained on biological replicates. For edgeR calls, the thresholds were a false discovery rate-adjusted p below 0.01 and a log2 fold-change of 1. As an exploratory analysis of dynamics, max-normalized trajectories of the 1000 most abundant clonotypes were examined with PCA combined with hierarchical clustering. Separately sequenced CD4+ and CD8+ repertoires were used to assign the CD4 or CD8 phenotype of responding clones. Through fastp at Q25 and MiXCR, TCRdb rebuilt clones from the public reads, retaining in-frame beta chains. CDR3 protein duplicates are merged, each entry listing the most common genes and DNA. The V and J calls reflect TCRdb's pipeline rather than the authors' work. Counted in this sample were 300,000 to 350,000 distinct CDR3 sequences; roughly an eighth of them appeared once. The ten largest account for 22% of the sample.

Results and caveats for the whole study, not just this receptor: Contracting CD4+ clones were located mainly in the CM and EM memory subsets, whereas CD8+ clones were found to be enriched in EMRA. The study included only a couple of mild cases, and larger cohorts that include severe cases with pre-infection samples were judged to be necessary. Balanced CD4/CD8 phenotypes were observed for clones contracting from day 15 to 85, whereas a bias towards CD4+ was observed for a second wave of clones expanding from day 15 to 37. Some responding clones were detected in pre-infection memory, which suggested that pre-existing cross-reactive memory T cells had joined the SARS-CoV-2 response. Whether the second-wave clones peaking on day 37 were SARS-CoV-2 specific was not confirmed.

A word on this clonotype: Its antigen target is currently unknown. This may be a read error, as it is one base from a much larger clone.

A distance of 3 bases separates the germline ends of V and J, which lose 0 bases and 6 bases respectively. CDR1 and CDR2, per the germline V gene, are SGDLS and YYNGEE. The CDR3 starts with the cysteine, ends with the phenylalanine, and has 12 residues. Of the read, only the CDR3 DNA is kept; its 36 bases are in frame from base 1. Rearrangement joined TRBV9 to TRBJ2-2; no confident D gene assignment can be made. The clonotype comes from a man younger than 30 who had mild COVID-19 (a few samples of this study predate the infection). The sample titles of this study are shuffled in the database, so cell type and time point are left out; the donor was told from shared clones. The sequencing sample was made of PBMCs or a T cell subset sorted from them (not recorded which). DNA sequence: TGTGCCAGCAGCGTAGCTTCCGGGGAGCTGTTTTTT. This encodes CASSVASGELFF. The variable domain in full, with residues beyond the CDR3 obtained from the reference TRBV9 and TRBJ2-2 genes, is DSGVTQTPKHLITATGQRVTLRCSPRSGDLSVYWYQQSLDQGLQFLIQYYNGEERAKGNILERFSAQQFPDLHSELNLSSLELGDSALYFCASSVASGELFFGEGSRLTVL.